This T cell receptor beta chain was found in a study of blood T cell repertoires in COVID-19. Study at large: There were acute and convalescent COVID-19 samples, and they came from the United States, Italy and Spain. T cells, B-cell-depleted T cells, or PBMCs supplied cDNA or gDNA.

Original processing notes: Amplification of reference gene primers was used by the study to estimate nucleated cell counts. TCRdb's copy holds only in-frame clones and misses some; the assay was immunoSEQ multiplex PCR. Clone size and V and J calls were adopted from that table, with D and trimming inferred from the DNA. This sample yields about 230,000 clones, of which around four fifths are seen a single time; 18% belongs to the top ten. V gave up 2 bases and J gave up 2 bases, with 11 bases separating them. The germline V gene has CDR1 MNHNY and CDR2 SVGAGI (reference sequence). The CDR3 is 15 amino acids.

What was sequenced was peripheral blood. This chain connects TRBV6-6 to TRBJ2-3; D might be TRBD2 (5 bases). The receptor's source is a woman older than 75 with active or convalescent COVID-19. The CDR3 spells CASSYIGSSTDTQYF. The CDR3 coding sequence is TGTGCCAGCAGTTACATAGGGAGTTCCACAGATACGCAGTATTTT.